This T cell receptor (beta chain) was sequenced during a study of CD8+CD57+ T cells in acquired aplastic anemia. Study findings and constraints: In common between the patients and the controls were more than 25 CD8+ CDR3 sequences. Significance was not reached for CD8+ Simpson's diversity between patients and controls.

Profiling of TCR beta VDJ combinations and CDR3 sequences used genomic DNA as template. A single record per CDR3 protein comes from TCRdb applying MiXCR to the reads. The table includes about 150,000 distinct CDR3 sequences, just over 50% detected once. Only patients with CD8+CD57+ cell expansion on flow cytometry were chosen for sequencing. On this clonotype itself: No antigen is known for it. One end of the junction is discordant with germline, which a read error may explain.

This CDR3 has 11 amino acids. Germline loops: CDR1 DFQATT, CDR2 SNEGSKA (reference sequence). This TCR came from a human donor with aplastic anemia. The specimen was sorted CD4+, CD8+, or CD8+CD57+ T cells (not recorded which) from PBMCs. The chain uses TRBV20-1 and TRBJ2-7; D is undetermined. CDR3 nucleotides: TGCAGTGCTAGAGATCAAGACAACGCAGGCTTC. It codes for CSARDQDNAGF.